This TCR beta chain originates from a study of molecular identifiers for immune sequencing clone quantification (dated by TCRdb to the late 2010s). About the study as a whole: In a replicate experiment, RNA from roughly 21,000 or 96,000 naive CD8 T cells was split into five aliquots, four of which were sequenced. This methods study used CD8 T cells to benchmark TCR RNA copy counting and molecular-identifier clustering-based TCR repertoire sequencing (MIDCIRS). Overall results and qualifications from the work: The naive libraries included spiked-in Jurkat TCR RNA (fewer than 11 copies' worth), and this Jurkat TCR RNA is not part of the donor repertoire. A single cell's worth of spiked-in Jurkat TCR RNA was reported detectable even among around 1 million naive CD8 T cells. Modeling gave about three recovered TCR RNA copies per cell versus about 10 by digital PCR, implying approximately 30% capture efficiency. Highly expanded clone sizes could be underestimated because identical TCR molecules may share a barcode. In CMV-specific effector cells, clones with more than 20 RNA copies contained over 99% of molecules, whereas in naive cells such clones contained under 1% of molecules. When barcode sub-clustering was omitted, TCR diversity was inflated by chimeric consensus sequences, with chimeras reaching as high as 47%.

V lost 1 base and J lost 0 bases; the stretch between them is 15 bases long. The germline V gene specifies KGHDR as CDR1 and SFDVKD as CDR2. There are 17 amino acids in the CDR3, from cysteine to phenylalanine inclusive. CDR3 DNA only is kept here, 51 bases in frame from base 1. Comments on this clonotype: Its antigen is not yet known. No base quality information exists; no much larger clone differs at one position.

Naive CD8 T cell libraries were made from around 20,000 to 1,000,000 sorted cells using 10%, 30% or 50% of purified RNA. On a BD FACSAria II, naive CD8 T cells were FACS-sorted as CD8+CD4-CCR7+CD45RA+ and collected into RLT Plus buffer. Detection sensitivity was tested by spiking Jurkat RNA equal to roughly 9 TCR copies' worth into samples containing roughly 19,000-1,000,000 naive CD8 T cells. Enrichment of CD8 T cells was performed with RosetteSep CD8+ T Cell Enrichment Cocktail and Ficoll-Paque, after which ACK red cell lysis was carried out. The library was made by PCR. Reads for this sample came from an Illumina HiSeq 4000. Bulk TCR libraries were generated as previously described, with the TCR primers listed in Table S5 used. The Qiagen AllPrep DNA/RNA kit was used to purify total RNA. Before analysis, reads from multiple sequencing runs of one library were combined. The paper's processing steps were these. Only reads with exact TCR constant sequence were kept, trimmed to 150 nt, and grouped by their 12-nt molecular barcodes. Reads inside each barcode group were sub-clustered using a 15% Levenshtein threshold, and a quality-weighted consensus sequence was constructed for each RNA molecule. Non-functional sequences were excluded, and lower-count sequences lying one edit away from another sequence were also excluded. On the basis of fitting two negative binomial distributions, barcode sub-clusters with fewer than 20% of the maximum read count were discarded. TCRdb took the public reads, trimmed them with fastp at Q25, ran MiXCR for clone calling and kept in-frame beta chains. Rows are combined by CDR3 protein, so each entry shows the most common genes and DNA. None of the V and J calls come from the authors' own analysis; TCRdb made them. The sample profile shows 85,000 to 100,000 distinct CDR3 sequences; roughly 23% of them were found once. The ten most abundant clones make up around 1.1% of the sample.

The rearrangement combines TRBV24-1 with TRBJ2-7; the D segment might be TRBD1 or TRBD2, since each matches 5 bases. This receptor was obtained from a human donor in good health. Some libraries in this study had Jurkat cell RNA spiked in. The sample comprised naive CD8+ T cells from blood, with Jurkat cell RNA spiked in. In the paper's terms, the cell subset or site label means: FACS-sorted CD8+CD4-CCR7+CD45RA+ naive T cells. At the DNA level, the sequence is TGTGCCACCAGTGATTTAAGGGGACGAGCTAGCTCCTACGAGCAGTACTTC. Its protein reads: CATSDLRGRASSYEQYF.